Below, 11 T cell receptor beta chains from the same sample are listed, as sequenced in a study of Ad26.COV2.S vaccination and SARS-CoV-2 variants. The repertoire was sequenced with immunoSEQ multiplex PCR; TCRdb's copy has only in-frame clones and lacks some. The sample holds hundreds of thousands of clones; approximately 89% are singletons and the top ten take around 2.5%. Indicated treatment: about 20 received Ad26.COV2.S at low or high dose, single or two shots; 5 received placebo; per-sample allocation not given. The study sampled participants on day 63 after the first vaccine or placebo injection. Here the sequenced sample was peripheral blood, taken in a trial of Ad26.COV2.S vaccine versus placebo. The receptor source for this set is a person between 18 and 65 years old who received the Ad26.COV2.S COVID-19 vaccine or a placebo.

The CDR3 spells CASSQAGVMGEKLFF. Here the CDR3 DNA reads TGTGCCAGCAGCCAAGCTGGAGTTATGGGTGAAAAACTGTTTTTT. The chain recombines TRBV3-1 (or the pseudogene TRBV3-2) with TRBJ1-4; the D is unclear. This CDR3 is built from 15 residues. Germline-derived CDR1 and CDR2 are LGHDT and YNNKEL (reference sequence). With 1 base removed from V and 7 bases from J, the gap between germline ends came to 13 bases.

The CDR3 sequence is CASSQDPAPLTDTQYF. CDR3 DNA sequence: TGTGCCAGCAGCCAAGACCCGGCCCCTCTCACAGATACGCAGTATTTT. This rearrangement joins TRBV4-2 to TRBJ2-3; D ambiguous. Per the germline V gene, CDR1 is LGHNA and CDR2 is YNFKEQ. V lost 0 bases and J lost 2, with 12 bases in between. This CDR3 contains 16 residues.

The chain joins TRBV10-3 to TRBJ1-1; no clear D. Per the germline V gene, CDR1 is ENHRY and CDR2 is SYGVKD. V lost 6 bases and J 1 base, leaving 15 bases between the germline ends. The CDR3 loop spans 15 amino acids. CDR3 amino acids: CAISHRGGANTEAFF. CDR3 DNA sequence: TGTGCCATCAGCCATCGAGGAGGAGCGAACACTGAAGCTTTCTTT.

The rearrangement uses TRBV2 and TRBJ2-3; 8 nucleotides match TRBD2. CDR1 SNHLY and CDR2 FYNNEI come from the germline V gene. The CDR3 length is 15 residues. V was pared by 7 bases and J by 4 bases, with 10 bases of the junction left unmatched. In nucleotides, the CDR3 is TGTGCCAGCATCCCTCAGGGACTAGACGCAGATACGCAGTATTTT. Residues: CASIPQGLDADTQYF.

The chain is built from TRBV11-3 and TRBJ2-3; possible D gene TRBD2, 5 bases. CDR3 length equals 14 residues. Per the germline V gene, CDR1 is SGHNT and CDR2 is YENEEA. V dropped 1 base and J dropped 2 bases, with 7 bases sitting between them. The CDR3 here is CASSLVAYTDTQYF. CDR3 nucleotides: TGTGCCAGCAGCTTAGTAGCGTACACAGATACGCAGTATTTT.

The chain employs TRBV11-3 and TRBJ2-1; D gene uncertain. Trimming removed 4 bases at V and 8 bases at J, with 9 bases between. CDR1 and CDR2 (germline): SGHNT, YENEEA. This CDR3 region has 12 residues. The CDR3 protein is CASSSKKYEQFF. DNA of the CDR3: TGTGCCAGCAGCTCCAAGAAGTATGAGCAGTTCTTC.

The rearrangement links TRBV7-2 to TRBJ2-5; the D is unclear. The length of the CDR3 is 14 residues. Germline V lookup: CDR1 SGHTA, CDR2 FQGNSA. Trimming shortened V by 2 bases and J by 1 base, and 8 bases separated the two germline ends. CDR3 in DNA: TGTGCCAGCAGCTTAATGCAGACCCAAGAGACCCAGTACTTC. This codes for CASSLMQTQETQYF.

V and J are TRBV13 and TRBJ2-7; 7 bases match TRBD1. This CDR3 spans 16 amino acids. Germline V gives CDR1 PRHDT, CDR2 FYEKMQ (reference sequence). V was pared by 4 bases and J by 0 bases, with 9 bases of the junction left unmatched. The CDR3, as DNA: TGTGCCAGCAGCTCCCGACAGGGCCATATCTCCTACGAGCAGTACTTC. This codes for CASSSRQGHISYEQYF.

V gene TRBV18 combines with J gene TRBJ1-5, with TRBD1 identical over 11 bases. The V segment lost 4 bases and the J segment 0 bases; nucleotides outside the gene matches: 11. Germline CDR1 reads KGHSH; CDR2 reads LQKENI. The CDR3 covers 19 residues. CDR3 nucleotide sequence: TGTGCCAGCTCACGCGCCGGGACAGGGGGAGCCCATAGCAATCAGCCCCAGCATTTT. Translating gives CASSRAGTGGAHSNQPQHF.

Of note for this clone: The sample holds other DNA sequences that translate to the same CDR3. The V call is TRBV28, the J call TRBJ1-5, with D unclear. The germline gives CDR1 MDHEN, CDR2 SYDVKM. Trimming shortened V by 2 bases and J by 5 bases, and 4 bases separated the two germline ends. The CDR3 has 12 amino acids. CDR3 bases: TGTGCCAGCAGTTTAATTTATCAGCCCCAGCATTTT. Encoded protein: CASSLIYQPQHF.

This sequence joins TRBV27 and TRBJ1-1; possible D gene TRBD1, 5 bases. The germline V gene has CDR1 MNHEY and CDR2 SMNVEV (reference sequence). The V end was cut by 6 bases, the J end by 8 bases, with 10 bases between. This CDR3 comprises 11 residues. CDR3 region: CASRGAGEAFF. For the CDR3, the DNA is TGTGCCAGCAGAGGGGCCGGGGAAGCTTTCTTT.